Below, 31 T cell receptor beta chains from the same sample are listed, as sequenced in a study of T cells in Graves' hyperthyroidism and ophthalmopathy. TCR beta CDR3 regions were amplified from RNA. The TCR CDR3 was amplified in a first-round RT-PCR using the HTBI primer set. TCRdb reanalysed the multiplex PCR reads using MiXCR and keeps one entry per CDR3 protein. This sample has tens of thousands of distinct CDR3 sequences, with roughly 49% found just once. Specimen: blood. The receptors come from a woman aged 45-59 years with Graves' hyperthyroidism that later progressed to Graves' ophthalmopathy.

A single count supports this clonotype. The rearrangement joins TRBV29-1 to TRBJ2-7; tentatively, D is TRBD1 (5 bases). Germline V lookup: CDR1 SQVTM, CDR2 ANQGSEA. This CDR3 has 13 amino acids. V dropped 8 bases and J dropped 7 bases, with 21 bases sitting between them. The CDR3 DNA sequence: TGCAGCAGCCAGACAGACAGTTCCGCTGAGCAGTACTTC. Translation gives CSSQTDSSAEQYF.

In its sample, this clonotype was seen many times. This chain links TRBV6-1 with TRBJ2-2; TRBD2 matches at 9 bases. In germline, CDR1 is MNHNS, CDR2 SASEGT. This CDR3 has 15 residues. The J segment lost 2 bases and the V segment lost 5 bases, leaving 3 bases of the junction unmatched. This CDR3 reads CASSYLAGNTGELFF. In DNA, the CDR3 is TGTGCCAGCAGTTACCTAGCGGGAAACACCGGGGAGCTGTTTTTT.

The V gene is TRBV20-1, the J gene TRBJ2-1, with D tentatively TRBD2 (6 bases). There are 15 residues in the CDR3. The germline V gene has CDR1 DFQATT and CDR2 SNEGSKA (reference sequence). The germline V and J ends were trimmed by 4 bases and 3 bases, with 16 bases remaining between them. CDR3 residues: CSATDWDSSYNEQFF. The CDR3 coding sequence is TGCAGTGCTACAGACTGGGACTCCAGCTACAATGAGCAGTTCTTC.

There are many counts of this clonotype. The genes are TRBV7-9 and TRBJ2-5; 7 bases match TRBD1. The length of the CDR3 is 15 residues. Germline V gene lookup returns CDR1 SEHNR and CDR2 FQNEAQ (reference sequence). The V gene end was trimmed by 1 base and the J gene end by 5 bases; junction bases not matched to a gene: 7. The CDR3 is CASSLGDRVGETQYF. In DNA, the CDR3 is TGTGCCAGCAGCTTAGGAGACAGGGTGGGGGAGACCCAGTACTTC.

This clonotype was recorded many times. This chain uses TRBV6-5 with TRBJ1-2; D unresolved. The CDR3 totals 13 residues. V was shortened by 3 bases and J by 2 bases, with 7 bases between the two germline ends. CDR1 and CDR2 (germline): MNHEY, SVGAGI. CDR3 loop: CASSYSRNYGYTF. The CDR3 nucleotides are TGTGCCAGCAGTTATAGTCGGAACTATGGCTACACCTTC.

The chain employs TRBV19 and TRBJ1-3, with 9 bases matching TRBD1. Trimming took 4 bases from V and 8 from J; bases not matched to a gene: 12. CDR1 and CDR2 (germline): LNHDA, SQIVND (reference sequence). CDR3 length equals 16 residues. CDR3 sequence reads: CASSRGTGNYGYTIYF. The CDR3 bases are TGTGCCAGTAGTAGAGGGACAGGGAACTATGGCTACACCATATATTTT.

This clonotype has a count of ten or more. The DNA of the CDR3 is TGTGCCAGCAGCGTAGGTCTAGCCGGCACAGATACGCAGTATTTT. Translating it yields CASSVGLAGTDTQYF. The rearrangement joins TRBV9 to TRBJ2-3; D is possibly TRBD2 (5 bases). V was pared by 0 bases and J by 1 base, with 9 bases between. CDR3 size: 15 residues. Germline V gene lookup returns CDR1 SGDLS and CDR2 YYNGEE.

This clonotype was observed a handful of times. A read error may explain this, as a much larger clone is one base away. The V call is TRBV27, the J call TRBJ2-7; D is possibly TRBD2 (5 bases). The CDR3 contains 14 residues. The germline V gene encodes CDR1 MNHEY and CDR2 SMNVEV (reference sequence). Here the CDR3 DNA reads TGTGCCAGCAGTCTTACGGGATTATCCTACGTGCAGTACTTC. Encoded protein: CASSLTGLSYVQYF.

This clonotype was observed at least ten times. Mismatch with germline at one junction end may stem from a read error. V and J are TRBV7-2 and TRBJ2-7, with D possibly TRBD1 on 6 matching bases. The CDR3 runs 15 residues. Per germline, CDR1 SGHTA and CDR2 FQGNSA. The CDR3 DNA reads TGTGCCAGCAGCTCAGCATACAGGGTCTCCGACGAGCAGTACTTC. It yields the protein CASSSAYRVSDEQYF.

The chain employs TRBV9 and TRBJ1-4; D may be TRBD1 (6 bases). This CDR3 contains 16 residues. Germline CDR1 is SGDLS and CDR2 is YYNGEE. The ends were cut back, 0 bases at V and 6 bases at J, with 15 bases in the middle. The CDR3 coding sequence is TGTGCCAGCAGCGTAGCGTTCCAGGGGATCTATGAAAAACTGTTTTTT. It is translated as CASSVAFQGIYEKLFF.

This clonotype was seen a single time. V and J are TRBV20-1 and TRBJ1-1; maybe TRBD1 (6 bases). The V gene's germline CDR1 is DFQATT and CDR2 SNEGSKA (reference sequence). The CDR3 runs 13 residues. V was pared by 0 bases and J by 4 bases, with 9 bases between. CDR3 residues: CSARDLGGTEAFF. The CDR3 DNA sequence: TGCAGTGCTAGAGATCTAGGGGGCACTGAAGCTTTCTTT.

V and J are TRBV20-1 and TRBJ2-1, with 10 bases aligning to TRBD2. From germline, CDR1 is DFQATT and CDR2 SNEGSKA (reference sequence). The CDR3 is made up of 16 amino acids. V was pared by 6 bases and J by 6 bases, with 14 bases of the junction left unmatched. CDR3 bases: TGCAGTGCGACAGTAGTCGTCAGCGGGAGGGCCAATGAGCAGTTCTTC. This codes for CSATVVVSGRANEQFF.

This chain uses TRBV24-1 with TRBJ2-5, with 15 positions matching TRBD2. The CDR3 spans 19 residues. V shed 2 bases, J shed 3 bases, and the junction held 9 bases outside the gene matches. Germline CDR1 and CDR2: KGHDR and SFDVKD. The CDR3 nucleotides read TGTGCCACCAGTGATTCCGGGACTAGCGGGAGGTGGAGGGAAGAGACCCAGTACTTC. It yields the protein CATSDSGTSGRWREETQYF.

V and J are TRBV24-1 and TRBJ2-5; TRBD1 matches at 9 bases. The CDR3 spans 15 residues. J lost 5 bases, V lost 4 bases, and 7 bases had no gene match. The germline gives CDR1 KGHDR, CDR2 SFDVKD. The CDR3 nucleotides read TGTGCCACCAGTGACGGACAGGGGACGGTTGAGACCCAGTACTTC. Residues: CATSDGQGTVETQYF.

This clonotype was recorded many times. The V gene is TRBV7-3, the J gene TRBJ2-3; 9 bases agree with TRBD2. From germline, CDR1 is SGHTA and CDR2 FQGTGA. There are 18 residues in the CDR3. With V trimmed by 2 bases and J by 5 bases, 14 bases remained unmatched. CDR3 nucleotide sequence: TGTGCCAGCAGCTTAGGGGCCCTAGCGGGATCGTCGGTAGATACGCAGTATTTT. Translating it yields CASSLGALAGSSVDTQYF.

CDR3 in DNA: TGTGCCAGCAGCTTAGGAACAGGGTACGCCGGGGAGCTGTTTTTT. Translated, it gives CASSLGTGYAGELFF. The chain recombines TRBV7-9 with TRBJ2-2, with D possibly TRBD1 on 6 matching bases. This CDR3 is built from 15 residues. Looked up from germline, CDR1 is SEHNR and CDR2 is FQNEAQ (reference sequence). Trimming pared 1 base from V and 6 bases from J, leaving 12 bases between.

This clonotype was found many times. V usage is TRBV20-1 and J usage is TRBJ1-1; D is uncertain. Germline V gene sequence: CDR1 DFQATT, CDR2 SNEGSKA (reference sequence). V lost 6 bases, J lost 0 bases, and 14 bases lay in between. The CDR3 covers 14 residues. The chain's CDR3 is CSAPGTRMNTEAFF. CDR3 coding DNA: TGCAGTGCCCCCGGTACCAGGATGAACACTGAAGCTTTCTTT.

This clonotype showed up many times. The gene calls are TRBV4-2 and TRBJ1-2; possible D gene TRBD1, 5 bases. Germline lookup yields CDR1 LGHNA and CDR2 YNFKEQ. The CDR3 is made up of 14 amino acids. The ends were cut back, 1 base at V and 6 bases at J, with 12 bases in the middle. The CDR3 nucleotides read TGTGCCAGCAGCCAAGTCGGGACCAATGATGGCTACACCTTC. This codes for CASSQVGTNDGYTF.

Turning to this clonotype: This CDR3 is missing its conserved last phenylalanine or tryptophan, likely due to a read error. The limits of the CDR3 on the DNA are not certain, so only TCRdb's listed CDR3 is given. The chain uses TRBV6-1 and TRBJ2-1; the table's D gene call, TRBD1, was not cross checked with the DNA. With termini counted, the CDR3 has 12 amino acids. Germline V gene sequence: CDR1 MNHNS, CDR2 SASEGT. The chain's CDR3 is CASSDAASRGLS.

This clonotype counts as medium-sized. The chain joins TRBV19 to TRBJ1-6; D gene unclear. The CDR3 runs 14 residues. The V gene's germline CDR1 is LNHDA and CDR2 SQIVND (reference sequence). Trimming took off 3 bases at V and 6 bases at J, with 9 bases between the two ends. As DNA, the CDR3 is TGTGCCAGTAGTATGGGGAGGGTTAATTCACCCCTCCACTTT. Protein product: CASSMGRVNSPLHF.

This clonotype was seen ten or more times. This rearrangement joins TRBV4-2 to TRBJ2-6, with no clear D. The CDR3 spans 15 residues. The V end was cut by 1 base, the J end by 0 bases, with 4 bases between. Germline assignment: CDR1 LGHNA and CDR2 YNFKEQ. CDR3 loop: CASSQASSGANVLTF. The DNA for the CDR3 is TGTGCCAGCAGCCAAGCTAGCTCTGGGGCCAACGTCCTGACTTTC.

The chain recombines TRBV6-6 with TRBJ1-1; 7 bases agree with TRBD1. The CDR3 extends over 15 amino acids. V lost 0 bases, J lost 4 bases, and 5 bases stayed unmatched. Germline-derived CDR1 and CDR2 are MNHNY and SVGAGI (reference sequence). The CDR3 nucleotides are TGTGCCAGCAGTTACTCAAAGGGGGCGTCCACTGAAGCTTTCTTT. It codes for CASSYSKGASTEAFF.

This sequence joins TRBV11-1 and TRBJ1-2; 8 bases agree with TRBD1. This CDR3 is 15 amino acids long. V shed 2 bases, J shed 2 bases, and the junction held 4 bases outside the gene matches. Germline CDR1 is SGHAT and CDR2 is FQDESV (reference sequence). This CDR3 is CASSLRTGPNYGYTF. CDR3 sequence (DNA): TGTGCCAGCAGCTTAAGGACAGGGCCCAACTATGGCTACACCTTC.

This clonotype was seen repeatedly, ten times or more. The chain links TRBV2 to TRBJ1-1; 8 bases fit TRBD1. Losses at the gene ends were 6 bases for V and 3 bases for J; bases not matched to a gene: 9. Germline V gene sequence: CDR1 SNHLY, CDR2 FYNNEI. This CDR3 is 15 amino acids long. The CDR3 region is CASRENGQGYTEAFF. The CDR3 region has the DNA TGTGCCAGCAGAGAGAACGGACAGGGTTACACTGAAGCTTTCTTT.

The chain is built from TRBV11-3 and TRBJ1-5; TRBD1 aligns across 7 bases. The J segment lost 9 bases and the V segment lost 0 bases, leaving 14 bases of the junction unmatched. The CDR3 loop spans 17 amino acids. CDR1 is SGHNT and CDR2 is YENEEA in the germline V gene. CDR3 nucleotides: TGTGCCAGCAGCTTAGACGGCGGCCAGGGGGGCTCCGGGCCCCAGCATTTT. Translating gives CASSLDGGQGGSGPQHF.

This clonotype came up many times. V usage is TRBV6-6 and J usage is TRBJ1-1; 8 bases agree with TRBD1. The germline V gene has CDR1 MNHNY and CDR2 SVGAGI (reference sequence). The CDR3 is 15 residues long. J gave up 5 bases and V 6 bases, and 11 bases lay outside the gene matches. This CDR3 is CASRYQGAGRTEAFF. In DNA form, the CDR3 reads TGTGCCAGCAGGTATCAGGGGGCAGGAAGGACTGAAGCTTTCTTT.

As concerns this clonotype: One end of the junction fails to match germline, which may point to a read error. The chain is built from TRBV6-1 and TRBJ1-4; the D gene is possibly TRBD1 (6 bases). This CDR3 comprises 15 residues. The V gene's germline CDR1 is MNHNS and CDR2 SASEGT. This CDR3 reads CASGEGRGTNEKLFF. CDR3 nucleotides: TGTGCCAGCGGTGAAGGCAGGGGTACTAATGAAAAACTGTTTTTT.

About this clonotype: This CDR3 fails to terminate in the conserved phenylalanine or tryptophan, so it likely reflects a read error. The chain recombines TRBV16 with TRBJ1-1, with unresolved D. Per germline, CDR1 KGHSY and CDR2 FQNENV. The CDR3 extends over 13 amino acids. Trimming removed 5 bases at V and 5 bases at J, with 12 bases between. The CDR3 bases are TGTGCCAGCAGCTCCTACCGAAGTACTGAAGCTTTCCTT. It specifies CASSSYRSTEAFL.

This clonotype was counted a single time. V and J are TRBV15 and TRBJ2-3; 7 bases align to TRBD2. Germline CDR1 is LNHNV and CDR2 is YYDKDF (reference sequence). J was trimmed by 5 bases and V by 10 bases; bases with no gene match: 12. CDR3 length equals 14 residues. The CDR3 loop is CASSRGLVVDTQYF. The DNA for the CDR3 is TGTGCCAGCAGTCGTGGACTAGTTGTAGATACGCAGTATTTT. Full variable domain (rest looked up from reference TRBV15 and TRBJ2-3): DAMVIQNPRYQVTQFGKPVTLSCSQTLNHNVMYWYQQKSSQAPKLLFHYYDKDFNNEADTPDNFQSRRPNTSFCFLDIRSPGLGDTAMYLCASSRGLVVDTQYFGPGTRLTVL.

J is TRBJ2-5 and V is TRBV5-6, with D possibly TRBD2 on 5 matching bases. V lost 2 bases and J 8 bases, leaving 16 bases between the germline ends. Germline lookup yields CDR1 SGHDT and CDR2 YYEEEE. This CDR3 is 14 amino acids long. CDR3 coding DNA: TGTGCCAGCAGCTTTTGGGGTCCTGGAGGTACCCAGTACTTC. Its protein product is CASSFWGPGGTQYF.

This CDR3 is CASSSIGGRNTEAFF. The CDR3 coding sequence is TGTGCCAGCAGCTCGATCGGGGGGAGGAACACTGAAGCTTTCTTT. The genes are TRBV7-2 and TRBJ1-1; weak D call: TRBD1 (5 bases). Germline CDR1 and CDR2: SGHTA and FQGNSA. The V gene lost 4 bases and the J gene lost 1 base, with 13 bases spanning the gap. The CDR3 covers 15 residues. Variable domain in full (rest from reference TRBV7-2 and TRBJ1-1): GAGVSQSPSNKVTEKGKDVELRCDPISGHTALYWYRQSLGQGLEFLIYFQGNSAPDKSGLPSDRFSAERTGGSVSTLTIQRTQQEDSAVYLCASSSIGGRNTEAFFGQGTRLTVV.